The 24 T cell receptor beta chains reported below all come from one sample, sequenced in a study of vaccination effects on CD4 cells after COVID-19. Some clones are missing from TCRdb's copy, which holds only in-frame ones; the method was immunoSEQ multiplex PCR. The top ten clones hold approximately 12% of a sample with 30,000 to 40,000 clones, roughly two thirds of them seen once. These receptors lack a known antigen. Antigen-specific CD4+ T cells were first expanded with viral peptide pools by the ViraFEST assay and only then sequenced. At the end of roughly 9 days of culture, CD4+ T cells were isolated. Two-dose vaccination with either BNT162b2 or mRNA-1273 was given to the participants. The starting material was CD4+ T cells from PBMCs cultured with HCoV-229E spike peptides, obtained after COVID-19 vaccination. The receptors originated from a human donor who received a COVID-19 vaccine.

V gene TRBV20-1 combines with J gene TRBJ2-7, with D possibly matching TRBD2 (7 bases). V lost 3 bases, J lost 0 bases, and 18 bases lay in between. CDR1 is DFQATT, CDR2 SNEGSKA, per germline (reference sequence). The CDR3 consists of 16 residues. The CDR3 DNA reads TGCAGTGCTAGTCCTTGGGGGGGGGCCCTCTCCTACGAGCAGTACTTC. It encodes CSASPWGGALSYEQYF.

The chain carries TRBV29-1 and TRBJ2-7; perhaps D is TRBD1 or TRBD2 (6 bases each). Trimming removed 1 base from V and 4 bases from J, with 11 bases in between. The CDR3 length is 13 residues. Germline assignment: CDR1 SQVTM and CDR2 ANQGSEA. CDR3 nucleotide sequence: TGCAGCGTTGAAGGTACAGGGACTTACGAGCAGTACTTC. Translating gives CSVEGTGTYEQYF.

The chain recombines TRBV5-1 with TRBJ1-6; perhaps TRBD1 as D (5 bases). Germline V gene data show CDR1 as SGHRS and CDR2 as YFSETQ. The CDR3 is 13 residues long. V shed 6 bases and J shed 5 bases, with 9 bases lying between them. The CDR3 nucleotides read TGCGCCAGCACGAAAGGGGATAATTCACCCCTCCACTTT. Translation gives CASTKGDNSPLHF.

V gene TRBV6-6 combines with J gene TRBJ1-1; TRBD1 is a possible D gene (5 bases). Germline CDR1 MNHNY, CDR2 SVGAGI (reference sequence). The V gene lost 6 bases and the J gene lost 2 bases, with 10 bases spanning the gap. CDR3 length: 13 amino acids. The CDR3 sequence: CASRVRGNTEAFF. The CDR3 DNA follows: TGTGCCAGCAGGGTAAGGGGCAACACTGAAGCTTTCTTT.

This chain uses TRBV19 with TRBJ2-2; a weak D match, TRBD2 (5 bases). Germline-derived CDR1 and CDR2 are LNHDA and SQIVND (reference sequence). CDR3 length: 14 amino acids. The V end lost 5 bases, the J end lost 6 bases, and 13 bases lay between the germline ends. The CDR3, as DNA: TGTGCCAGTAGTGTAAGGACTGCACCCGGGGAGCTGTTTTTT. Its translation is CASSVRTAPGELFF.

This rearrangement joins TRBV19 to TRBJ2-2; the D gene could be TRBD1 or TRBD2 (5 bases each). Germline CDR1 LNHDA, CDR2 SQIVND (reference sequence). V dropped 3 bases and J dropped 2 bases, with 7 bases sitting between them. The CDR3 spans 14 residues. The CDR3 DNA reads as TGTGCCAGTAGTATCCGGGGCAACACCGGGGAGCTGTTTTTT. Its translation: CASSIRGNTGELFF.

V gene TRBV5-1 combines with J gene TRBJ2-1; D is possibly TRBD1 or TRBD2 (6 bases each). The CDR3 totals 17 residues. The V end lost 0 bases, the J end lost 7 bases, and 20 bases lay between the germline ends. CDR1 and CDR2 from the germline V gene are SGHRS and YFSETQ. The CDR3, as DNA: TGCGCCAGCAGCTTGGATTCGCACGGAGGGGGGATTAATGAGCAGTTCTTC. This sequence encodes CASSLDSHGGGINEQFF.

The chain joins TRBV3-1 (or the pseudogene TRBV3-2) to TRBJ1-4; 9 bases map to TRBD1. Losses at the gene ends were 6 bases for V and 6 bases for J; bases not matched to a gene: 2. Germline V gives CDR1 LGHDT, CDR2 YNNKEL (reference sequence). The CDR3 is 13 amino acids. The CDR3 DNA sequence: TGTGCCAGCAGGGGGACAGGGTATGAAAAACTGTTTTTT. Translating it yields CASRGTGYEKLFF.

This chain joins TRBV4-1 and TRBJ2-1, with 12 bases identical to TRBD2. This CDR3 region has 17 residues. J lost 9 bases, V lost 4 bases, and 13 bases had no gene match. CDR1 is MGHRA and CDR2 is YSYEKL in the germline V gene. The CDR3 bases are TGCGCCAGCAGCCTAGAGATCGGGACTAGCGGGTTCGTTGAGCAGTTCTTC. Translation gives CASSLEIGTSGFVEQFF.

The chain links TRBV21-1 to TRBJ1-1. TRBV21-1 corresponds to a pseudogene. CDR3 length: 17 residues. The CDR3 DNA follows: TGTGCCAGCAGCAACCGTCCTCTTGAGGGGATCATCACTGAAGCTTTCTTT. Amino acids: CASSNRPLEGIITEAFF.

A few counts support this clone. The chain recombines TRBV19 with TRBJ1-2; TRBD1 is a possible D gene (6 bases). This CDR3 contains 14 residues. Trimming pared 3 bases from V and 11 bases from J, leaving 19 bases between. From germline, CDR1 is LNHDA and CDR2 SQIVND (reference sequence). The CDR3 nucleotides are TGTGCCAGTAGTATTCCCGGACAGTTTGGAGAATACACCTTC. Translating it yields CASSIPGQFGEYTF.

The rearrangement uses TRBV11-3 and TRBJ1-4; no reliable D call. The length of the CDR3 is 13 residues. From germline, CDR1 is SGHNT and CDR2 YENEEA. The germline V and J ends were trimmed by 5 bases and 13 bases, with 17 bases remaining between them. The chain's CDR3 is CASSLRPTSPLFF. Written as DNA, the CDR3 is TGTGCCAGCAGCCTACGCCCAACTTCCCCACTGTTTTTT. Based on the CDR3 plus reference TRBV11-3 and TRBJ1-4, the full variable domain is EAGVVQSPRYKIIEKKQPVAFWCNPISGHNTLYWYLQNLGQGPELLIRYENEEAVDDSQLPKDRFSAERLKGVDSTLKIQPAELGDSAVYLCASSLRPTSPLFFGSGTQLSVL.

The rearrangement links TRBV12-5 to TRBJ1-4; 7 positions agree with TRBD1. The CDR3 is 15 amino acids. Per the germline V gene, CDR1 is LGHNT and CDR2 is FRNRAP. Trimming removed 2 bases from V and 7 bases from J; junction bases left unmatched: 7. The CDR3 loop reads CASGLRQGVGEKLFF. The CDR3 nucleotides are TGTGCTAGTGGTTTGCGACAGGGTGTTGGTGAAAAACTGTTTTTT.

This clone was seen a few times. This chain joins TRBV7-9 and TRBJ1-2, with 7 bases that match TRBD1. Germline CDR1 is SEHNR and CDR2 is FQNEAQ (reference sequence). This CDR3 is 14 amino acids long. After removal of 9 bases from V and 4 bases from J, the junction contained 11 bases not matched to a gene. CDR3 amino acids: CASSKGAGPYGYTF. CDR3 DNA sequence: TGTGCCAGTAGCAAGGGGGCCGGACCCTATGGCTACACCTTC.

The table lists this clone with a few counts. The chain is built from TRBV10-1 and TRBJ1-2, with unresolved D. CDR1 and CDR2 (germline): WNHNN, SYGVQD (reference sequence). The V gene lost 3 bases and the J gene lost 4 bases, with 15 bases spanning the gap. There are 15 residues in the CDR3. The CDR3 sequence: CASSDYSWGPYGYTF. The CDR3 DNA is TGCGCCAGCAGTGATTATAGTTGGGGTCCCTATGGCTACACCTTC.

The chain links TRBV29-1 to TRBJ1-4; 9 positions agree with TRBD1. V shed 7 bases and J 7 bases; nucleotides not matched to a gene: 7. The CDR3 has 13 residues. Germline V CDR1 and CDR2: SQVTM, ANQGSEA. CDR3 sequence (DNA): TGCAGCGCCCAACAGGGGGCGAGTGAAAAACTGTTTTTT. Translating gives CSAQQGASEKLFF.

The chain joins TRBV29-1 to TRBJ2-1; 12 bases line up with TRBD2. Losses at the gene ends were 5 bases for V and 9 bases for J; bases not matched to a gene: 5. CDR1 and CDR2 from the germline V gene are SQVTM and ANQGSEA. This CDR3 comprises 13 residues. The CDR3 loop reads CSVRTSGISEQFF. CDR3 bases: TGCAGCGTTCGGACTAGCGGGATCAGTGAGCAGTTCTTC.

The rearrangement links TRBV5-1 to TRBJ1-1, with no clear D. CDR1 and CDR2 (germline): SGHRS, YFSETQ. The CDR3 is 13 residues long. With 0 bases removed from V and 2 bases from J, the gap between germline ends came to 5 bases. CDR3 in DNA: TGCGCCAGCAGCTTGGGGGCTAACACTGAAGCTTTCTTT. This translates into CASSLGANTEAFF.

This clone was observed a few times. The rearrangement links TRBV24-1 to TRBJ2-7; D remains unclear. The germline V gene has CDR1 KGHDR and CDR2 SFDVKD. V was cut by 4 bases and J by 3 bases, with 9 bases left in between. The length of the CDR3 is 13 residues. The DNA of the CDR3 is TGTGCCACCAGTGAAGGACGAAACTACGAGCAGTACTTC. This encodes CATSEGRNYEQYF.

The chain uses TRBV7-8 and TRBJ2-3; 10 bases align to TRBD1. V gave up 1 base and J gave up 6 bases; unmatched junction bases: 4. The CDR3 loop spans 15 amino acids. CDR1 is SGHVS and CDR2 is FQNEAQ in the germline V gene. DNA for the CDR3: TGTGCCAGCAGCTTAGGGGACAGGGGCGCGGATACGCAGTATTTT. Translated, it gives CASSLGDRGADTQYF. The variable domain in full, with the rest retrieved from reference TRBV7-8 and TRBJ2-3, is GAGVSQSPRYKVAKRGQDVALRCDPISGHVSLFWYQQALGQGPEFLTYFQNEAQLDKSGLPSDRFFAERPEGSVSTLKIQRTQQEDSAVYLCASSLGDRGADTQYFGPGTRLTVL.

The rearrangement joins TRBV19 to TRBJ1-2; 7 positions match TRBD1. Germline-derived CDR1 and CDR2 are LNHDA and SQIVND (reference sequence). V trimming: 3 bases; J trimming: 4 bases; junction bases outside the gene matches: 5. This CDR3 is built from 14 residues. For the CDR3, the DNA is TGTGCCAGTAGTATCCTCGCAGGGGGCTATGGCTACACCTTC. Amino acids: CASSILAGGYGYTF.

V and J are TRBV11-1 and TRBJ2-3; D gene ambiguous. Germline lookup yields CDR1 SGHAT and CDR2 FQDESV (reference sequence). Trimming left V 11 bases short and J 5 bases short, with 20 bases between. CDR3 length: 14 amino acids. CDR3 in DNA: TGTGCCTCCGCCTTGAGCGACCTGCTAGATACGCAGTATTTT. It yields the protein CASALSDLLDTQYF.

J is TRBJ2-7 and V is TRBV5-4, with D possibly being TRBD1 (5 bases). Germline values: CDR1 SGHNT, CDR2 YYREEE (reference sequence). This CDR3 spans 12 amino acids. Trimming removed 7 bases at V and 0 bases at J, with 8 bases between. In DNA, the CDR3 is TGTGCCAGCGGCAGGGACTCCTACGAGCAGTACTTC. It specifies CASGRDSYEQYF.

V usage is TRBV7-8 and J usage is TRBJ2-7, with 12 bases aligning to TRBD2. Trimming cost V 5 bases and J 3 bases; bases outside gene matches: 14. Looked up from germline, CDR1 is SGHVS and CDR2 is FQNEAQ. The CDR3 length is 18 residues. The CDR3 protein is CASSPVGKVLAGGYEQYF. DNA for the CDR3: TGTGCCAGCAGCCCGGTAGGGAAGGTACTAGCGGGGGGCTACGAGCAGTACTTC.